The T cell receptor (beta chain) under discussion was sequenced for a study of T cell responses to AZD1222 COVID-19 vaccine (dated by TCRdb to the early 2020s). Looking at the study overall: A total of just over 230 trial participants underwent TCR sequencing, of whom 200 to 220 had received two doses of AZD1222 and around 25 had received two doses of the MenACWY control vaccine. Enrollment into the trials was organized by age into subgroups of 18-55, 56-69 and 70-plus years, and those subgroups contained approximately 150, 30 and 60 TCR-sequenced participants, respectively. General study outcomes and caveats: Reportedly, close to half of the unique spike-specific TCRs recognized epitopes lying outside the regions that are mutated in the B.1.351 and B.1.1.7 variants. Because no day 14 peak-response samples were available, repertoires were characterized only after the peak T cell response. CD4 TCRs associated with the vaccine covered the entire spike protein, and the dominant responses were in regions 160-218 and 743-854. Conclusions about previously exposed vaccinees are limited because only six or seven AZD1222 recipients were SARS-CoV-2 seropositive at baseline. A significant rise in spike-specific TCR breadth and depth was observed after two AZD1222 doses relative to day 0 and relative to MenACWY recipients. Participants were mostly white British, with more females than males. The authors suggested clonal diversity may have been underestimated. In the small 56-69-year group, the increase in depth fell short of significance, most likely because of low power.

As regards this clone: It lacks a known antigen. Base qualities are not recorded, but no much larger clone differs from it by a single base.

The time point label for this specimen denotes: about 28 days (+/-7) after the second vaccine dose. AZD1222 recipients with second doses at about 4 weeks or about 12 weeks were pooled, because spike-specific TCR depth and breadth did not differ between schedules. Samples from vaccinated people were obtained from the UK trials COV001 and COV002, which included a single-blind randomized controlled phase 2/3 trial of AZD1222 (ChAdOx1 nCoV-19) in healthy adults. For TCRbeta chain sequencing, PBMC samples were collected from trial participants at day 0 and at day 28 after the second dose. The CDR3 regions of human TCRbeta chains were subjected to immunosequencing. Per the authors' processing: TCRs in the repertoires were matched against a reference library of SARS-CoV-2-specific TCRs that had been generated with the MIRA antigen-specificity platform. Breadth was defined as the fraction of unique TCRs that were SARS-CoV-2-associated, and depth was defined as the fraction of total T cells that were SARS-CoV-2-associated. Using the MIRA data, each spike-specific TCR was mapped to the spike region that the TCR reacts to and placed in a CD4 or CD8 class. Log10-transformed breadth and depth values were compared by one-way ANOVA with Sidak's multiple comparisons tests. In its TCRdb copy, this immuneACCESS table keeps in-frame sequences only and misses some clones. Where compared with another copy, unresolved V genes explain less than half of these, and the others have no known cause. The D gene and trimming were derived from the DNA, and the V and J assignments and clone size from that table. This sample is represented by roughly 120,000 clones; approximately 85% of them were singletons. About 4.3% of the sample lies in the top ten.

The TCR sequence derives from an adult who received the AZD1222 COVID-19 vaccine. The sample here was peripheral blood, taken 28 days after the second AZD1222 dose.

The CDR3 reads as follows: CASSVESTGELFF. The DNA is TGTGCCAGCAGCGTGGAGAGCACCGGGGAGCTGTTTTTT. The chain couples TRBV9 to TRBJ2-2; the D segment cannot be called with confidence. Reading the germline V gene gives CDR1 SGDLS and CDR2 YYNGEE. Its CDR3 holds 13 amino acids, cysteine through phenylalanine. Here the CDR3 DNA is all that survives: 39 bases in frame from base 1. The V end loses 2 bases and the J end loses 4 bases, and a stretch of 6 bases separates them.